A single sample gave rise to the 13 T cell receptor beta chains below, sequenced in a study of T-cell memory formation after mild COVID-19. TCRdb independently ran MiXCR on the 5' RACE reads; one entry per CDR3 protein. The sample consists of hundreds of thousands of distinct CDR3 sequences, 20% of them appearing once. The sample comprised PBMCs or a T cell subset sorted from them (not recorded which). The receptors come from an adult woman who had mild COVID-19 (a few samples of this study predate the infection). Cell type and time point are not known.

The CDR3 bases are TGTGCCAGCAGTCAAAGCGGGGGGGCGGGCGCAGATACGCAGTATTTT. This encodes CASSQSGGAGADTQYF. V is TRBV3-1 and J is TRBJ2-3, with 10 bases matching TRBD2. After removal of 6 bases from V and 4 bases from J, the junction contained 10 bases not matched to a gene. There are 16 residues in the CDR3. Germline lookup yields CDR1 LGHDT and CDR2 YNNKEL (reference sequence).

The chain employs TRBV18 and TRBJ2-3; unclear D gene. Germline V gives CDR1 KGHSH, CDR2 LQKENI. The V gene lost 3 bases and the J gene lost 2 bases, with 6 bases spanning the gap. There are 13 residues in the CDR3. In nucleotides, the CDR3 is TGTGCCAGCTCACCCCCCCACACAGATACGCAGTATTTT. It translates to CASSPPHTDTQYF.

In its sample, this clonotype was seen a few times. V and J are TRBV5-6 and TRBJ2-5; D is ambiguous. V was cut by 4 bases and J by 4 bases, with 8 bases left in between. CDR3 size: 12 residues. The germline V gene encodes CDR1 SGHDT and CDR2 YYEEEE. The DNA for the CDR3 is TGTGCCAGCAGCAGCAAGGCAGAGACCCAGTACTTC. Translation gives CASSSKAETQYF.

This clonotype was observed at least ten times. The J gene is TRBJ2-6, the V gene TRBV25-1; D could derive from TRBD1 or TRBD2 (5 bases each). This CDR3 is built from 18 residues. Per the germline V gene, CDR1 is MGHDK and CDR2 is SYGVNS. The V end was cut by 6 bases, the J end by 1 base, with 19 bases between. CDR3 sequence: CASSAPVSGGSGANVLTF. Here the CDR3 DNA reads TGTGCCAGCAGCGCCCCTGTTAGTGGGGGTTCTGGGGCCAACGTCCTGACTTTC.

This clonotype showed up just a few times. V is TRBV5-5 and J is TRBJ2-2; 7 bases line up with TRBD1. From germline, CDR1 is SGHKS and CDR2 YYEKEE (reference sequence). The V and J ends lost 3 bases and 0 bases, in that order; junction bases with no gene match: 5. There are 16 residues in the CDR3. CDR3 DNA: TGTGCCAGCAGCTACCCGACAGGGCCGAACACCGGGGAGCTGTTTTTT. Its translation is CASSYPTGPNTGELFF.

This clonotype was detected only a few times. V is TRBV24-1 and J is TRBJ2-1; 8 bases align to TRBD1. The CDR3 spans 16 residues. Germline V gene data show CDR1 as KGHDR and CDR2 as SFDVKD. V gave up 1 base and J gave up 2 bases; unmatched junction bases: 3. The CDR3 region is CATSDFGQGAYNEQFF. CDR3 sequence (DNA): TGTGCCACCAGTGATTTCGGACAGGGTGCCTACAATGAGCAGTTCTTC.

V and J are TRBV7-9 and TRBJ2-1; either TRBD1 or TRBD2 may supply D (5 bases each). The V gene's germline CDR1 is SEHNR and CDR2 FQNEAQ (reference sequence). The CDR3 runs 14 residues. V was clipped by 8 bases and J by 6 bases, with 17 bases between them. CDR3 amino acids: CASLHGTLGNEQFF. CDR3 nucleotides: TGTGCCAGCCTCCACGGGACCCTGGGCAATGAGCAGTTCTTC. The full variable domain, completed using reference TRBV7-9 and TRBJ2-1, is DTGVSQNPRHKITKRGQNVTFRCDPISEHNRLYWYRQTLGQGPEFLTYFQNEAQLEKSRLLSDRFSAERPKGSFSTLEIQRTEQGDSAMYLCASLHGTLGNEQFFGPGTRLTVL.

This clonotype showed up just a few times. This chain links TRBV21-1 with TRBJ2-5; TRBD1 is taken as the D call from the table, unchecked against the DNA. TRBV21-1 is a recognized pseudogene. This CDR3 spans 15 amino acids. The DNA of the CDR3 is TGTGCCAGCAGCAAGACCCTGGGGTCTATTGAGACCCAGTACTTC. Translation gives CASSKTLGSIETQYF.

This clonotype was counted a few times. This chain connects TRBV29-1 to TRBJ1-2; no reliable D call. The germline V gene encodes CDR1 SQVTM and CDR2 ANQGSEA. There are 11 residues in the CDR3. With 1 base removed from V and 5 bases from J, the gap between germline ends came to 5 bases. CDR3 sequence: CSVEGGYGYTF. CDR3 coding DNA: TGCAGCGTTGAAGGGGGTTATGGCTACACCTTC.

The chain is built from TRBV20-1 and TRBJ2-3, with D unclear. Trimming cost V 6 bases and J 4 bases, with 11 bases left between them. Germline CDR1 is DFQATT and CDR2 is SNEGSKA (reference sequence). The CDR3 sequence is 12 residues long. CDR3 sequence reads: CSAASGSDTQYF. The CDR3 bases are TGCAGTGCCGCATCCGGTTCAGATACGCAGTATTTT.

The CDR3 spells CASSSSGGLAGANVLTF. The CDR3 DNA reads TGCGCCAGCAGCTCTAGCGGGGGCTTGGCTGGGGCCAACGTCCTGACTTTC. J is TRBJ2-6 and V is TRBV5-1; 10 bases are a match to TRBD2. This CDR3 is built from 17 residues. Trimming at V came to 3 bases and at J to 2 bases, leaving 5 bases not matched to a gene. Germline CDR1 is SGHRS and CDR2 is YFSETQ.

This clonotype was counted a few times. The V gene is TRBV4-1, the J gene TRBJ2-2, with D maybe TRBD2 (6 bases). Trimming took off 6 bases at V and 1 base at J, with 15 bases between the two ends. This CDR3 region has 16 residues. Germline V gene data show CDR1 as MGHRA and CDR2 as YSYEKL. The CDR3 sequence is CASSLSGAENTGELFF. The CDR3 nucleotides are TGCGCCAGCAGTCTATCGGGAGCGGAGAACACCGGGGAGCTGTTTTTT.

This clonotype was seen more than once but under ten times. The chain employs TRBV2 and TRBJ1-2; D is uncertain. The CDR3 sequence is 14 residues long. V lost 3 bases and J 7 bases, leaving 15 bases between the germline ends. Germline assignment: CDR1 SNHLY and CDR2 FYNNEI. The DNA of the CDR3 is TGTGCCAGCAGTGATGACAATTTTACGGGTGGCTACACCTTC. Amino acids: CASSDDNFTGGYTF.